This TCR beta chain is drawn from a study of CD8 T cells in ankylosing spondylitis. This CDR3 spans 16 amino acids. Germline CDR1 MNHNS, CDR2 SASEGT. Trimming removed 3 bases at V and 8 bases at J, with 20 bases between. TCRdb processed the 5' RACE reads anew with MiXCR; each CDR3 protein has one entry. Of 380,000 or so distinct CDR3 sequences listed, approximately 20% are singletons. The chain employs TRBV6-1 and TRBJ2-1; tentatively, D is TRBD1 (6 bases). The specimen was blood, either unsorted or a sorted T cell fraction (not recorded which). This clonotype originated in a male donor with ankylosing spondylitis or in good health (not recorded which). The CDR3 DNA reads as TGTGCCAGCAGTGATGATCTCGGACAGCCAAGTGATGAGCAGTTCTTC. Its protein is CASSDDLGQPSDEQFF.